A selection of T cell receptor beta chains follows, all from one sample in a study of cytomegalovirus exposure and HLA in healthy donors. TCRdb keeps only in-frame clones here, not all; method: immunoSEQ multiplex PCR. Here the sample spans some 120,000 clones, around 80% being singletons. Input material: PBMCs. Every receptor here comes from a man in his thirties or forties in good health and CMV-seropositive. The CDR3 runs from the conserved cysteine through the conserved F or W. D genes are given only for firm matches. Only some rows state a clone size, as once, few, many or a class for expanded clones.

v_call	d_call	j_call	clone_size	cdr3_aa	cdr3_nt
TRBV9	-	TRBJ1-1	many	CASSLGRGGLNTEAFF	TGTGCCAGCAGCTTGGGGAGGGGGGGACTTAACACTGAAGCTTTCTTT
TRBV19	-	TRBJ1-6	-	CASSTGSSYNSPLHF	TGTGCCAGTAGCACCGGGAGCTCCTATAATTCACCCCTCCACTTT
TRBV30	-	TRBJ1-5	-	CAWSRRRKDQPQHF	TGTGCCTGGAGCCGGCGCAGGAAGGATCAGCCCCAGCATTTT
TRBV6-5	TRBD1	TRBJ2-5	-	CASSYEGAQETQYF	TGTGCCAGCAGTTACGAGGGGGCCCAAGAGACCCAGTACTTC
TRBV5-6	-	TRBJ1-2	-	CASSLGPGGYGYTF	TGTGCCAGCAGCTTAGGCCCCGGCGGCTATGGCTACACCTTC
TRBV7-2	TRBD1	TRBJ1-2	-	CASSLAPPDRLIGYGYTF	TGTGCCAGCAGCTTAGCGCCCCCGGACAGGCTAATAGGCTATGGCTACACCTTC
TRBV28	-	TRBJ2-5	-	CASIGPRDFFETQYF	TGTGCCAGCATTGGGCCCCGGGATTTCTTTGAGACCCAGTACTTC
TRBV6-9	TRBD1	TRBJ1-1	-	CARRPGGNTEAFF	TGTGCCCGACGTCCAGGGGGGAACACTGAAGCTTTCTTT
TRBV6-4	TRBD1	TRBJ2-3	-	CASSVTPYRGRGTDTQYF	TGTGCCAGCAGTGTAACCCCTTACAGGGGGCGCGGGACAGATACGCAGTATTTT
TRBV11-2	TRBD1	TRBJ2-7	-	CASSLGTATLYEQYF	TGTGCCAGCAGCTTGGGGACAGCCACTTTGTACGAGCAGTACTTC
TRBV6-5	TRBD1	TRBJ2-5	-	CASSELNTQGAQYF	TGTGCCAGCAGTGAATTGAATACCCAGGGGGCCCAGTACTTC
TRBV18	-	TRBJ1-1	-	CASSPPPGPSTEAFF	TGTGCCAGCTCACCACCGCCGGGTCCAAGCACTGAAGCTTTCTTT
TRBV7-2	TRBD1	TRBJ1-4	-	CASSFTGVGLIGKLFF	TGTGCCAGCAGCTTCACAGGGGTAGGGCTAATAGGAAAACTGTTTTTT
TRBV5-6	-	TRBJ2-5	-	CASSLRETQYF	TGTGCCAGCAGCTTGCGGGAGACCCAGTACTTC
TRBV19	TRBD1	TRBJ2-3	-	CASSATGGTDTQYF	TGTGCCAGTAGTGCGACAGGGGGCACAGATACGCAGTATTTT
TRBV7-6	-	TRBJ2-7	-	CASSPRSYEQYF	TGTGCCAGCAGCCCGCGCTCCTACGAGCAGTACTTC
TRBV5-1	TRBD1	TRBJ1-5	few	CASSLTGTANQPQHF	TGCGCCAGCAGCTTAACCGGGACAGCGAATCAGCCCCAGCATTTT
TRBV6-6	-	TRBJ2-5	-	CASAGSGETQYF	TGTGCCAGCGCGGGGAGTGGAGAGACCCAGTACTTC
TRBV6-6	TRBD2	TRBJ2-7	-	CASNLAGGRYEQYF	TGTGCCAGCAATCTAGCGGGGGGACGCTACGAGCAGTACTTC
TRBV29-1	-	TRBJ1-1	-	CSVEDRTRAFF	TGCAGCGTTGAAGATCGGACACGGGCTTTCTTT
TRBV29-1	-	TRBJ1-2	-	CSVEQGGYGYTF	TGCAGCGTTGAACAGGGCGGCTATGGCTACACCTTC
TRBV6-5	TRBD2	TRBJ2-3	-	CASSLDGGETDTQYF	TGTGCCAGCAGCCTAGACGGGGGGGAGACAGATACGCAGTATTTT
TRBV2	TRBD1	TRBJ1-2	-	CASSDPDRGHGYTF	TGTGCCAGCAGTGATCCGGACAGGGGCCATGGCTACACCTTC
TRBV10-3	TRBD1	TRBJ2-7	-	CAIRGQGAYEQYF	TGTGCCATCAGGGGACAGGGGGCCTACGAGCAGTACTTC
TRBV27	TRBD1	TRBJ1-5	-	CASSTGQGPFQPQHF	TGTGCCAGCAGCACCGGACAGGGCCCCTTCCAGCCCCAGCATTTT
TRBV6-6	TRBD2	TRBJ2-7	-	CASSYSVAGGYEQYF	TGTGCCAGCAGTTACTCGGTAGCGGGGGGCTACGAGCAGTACTTC
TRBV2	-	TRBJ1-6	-	CASSEAGDNSPLHF	TGTGCCAGCTCCGAGGCGGGCGATAATTCACCCCTCCACTTT
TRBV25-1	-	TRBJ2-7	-	CASSEPGTYEQYF	TGTGCCAGCAGTGAACCGGGAACCTACGAGCAGTACTTC
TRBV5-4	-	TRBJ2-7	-	CASSLRGGGSYEQYF	TGTGCCAGCAGCTTGAGGGGTGGTGGTTCCTACGAGCAGTACTTC